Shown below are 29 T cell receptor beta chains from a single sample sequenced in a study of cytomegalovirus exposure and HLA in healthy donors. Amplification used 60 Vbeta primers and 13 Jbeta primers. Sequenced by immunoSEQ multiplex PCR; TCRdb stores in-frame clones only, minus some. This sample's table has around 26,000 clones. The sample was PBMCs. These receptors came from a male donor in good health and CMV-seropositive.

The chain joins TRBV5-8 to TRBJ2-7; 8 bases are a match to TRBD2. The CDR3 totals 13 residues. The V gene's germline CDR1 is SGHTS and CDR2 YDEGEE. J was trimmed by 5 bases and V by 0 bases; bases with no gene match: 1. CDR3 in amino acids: CASSLGLANEQYF. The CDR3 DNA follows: TGTGCCAGCAGCTTGGGACTAGCGAACGAGCAGTACTTC.

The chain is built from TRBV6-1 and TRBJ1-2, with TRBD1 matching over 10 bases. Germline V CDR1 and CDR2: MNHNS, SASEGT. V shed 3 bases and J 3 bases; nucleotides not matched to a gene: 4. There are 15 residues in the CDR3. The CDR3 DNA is TGTGCCAGCAGTGAGACCGGGACAGGGGACTATGGCTACACCTTC. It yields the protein CASSETGTGDYGYTF.

CDR3 bases: TGTGCCAGCTTGGGTCGACAGTACTACAATGAGCAGTTCTTC. Translated, it gives CASLGRQYYNEQFF. J is TRBJ2-1 and V is TRBV6-1; possible D gene TRBD1, 5 bases. CDR1 MNHNS and CDR2 SASEGT come from the germline V gene. V was clipped by 8 bases and J by 3 bases, with 14 bases between them. CDR3 length equals 14 residues.

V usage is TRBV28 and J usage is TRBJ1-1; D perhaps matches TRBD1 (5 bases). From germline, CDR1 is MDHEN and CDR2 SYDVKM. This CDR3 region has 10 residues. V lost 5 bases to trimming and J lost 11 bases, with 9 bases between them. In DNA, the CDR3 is TGTGCCAGCAGTGCTAAGGGGGCTTTCTTT. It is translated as CASSAKGAFF.

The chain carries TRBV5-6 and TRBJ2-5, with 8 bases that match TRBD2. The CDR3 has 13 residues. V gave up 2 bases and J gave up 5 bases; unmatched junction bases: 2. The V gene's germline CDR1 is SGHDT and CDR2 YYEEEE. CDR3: CASSFPSGETQYF. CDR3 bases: TGTGCCAGCAGCTTCCCTAGCGGGGAGACCCAGTACTTC.

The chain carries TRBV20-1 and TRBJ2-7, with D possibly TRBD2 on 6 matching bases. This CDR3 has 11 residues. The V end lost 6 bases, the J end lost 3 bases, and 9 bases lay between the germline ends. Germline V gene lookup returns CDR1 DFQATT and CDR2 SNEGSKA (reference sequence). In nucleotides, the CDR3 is TGCAGTGCGAACGGGGGCTACGAGCAGTACTTC. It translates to CSANGGYEQYF.

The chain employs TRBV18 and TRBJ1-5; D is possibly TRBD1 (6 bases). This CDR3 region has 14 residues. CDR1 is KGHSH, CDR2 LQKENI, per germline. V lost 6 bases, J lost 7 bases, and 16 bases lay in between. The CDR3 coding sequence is TGTGCCAGCTCTCCCGAAAGGGGACACCAGCCCCAGCATTTT. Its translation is CASSPERGHQPQHF.

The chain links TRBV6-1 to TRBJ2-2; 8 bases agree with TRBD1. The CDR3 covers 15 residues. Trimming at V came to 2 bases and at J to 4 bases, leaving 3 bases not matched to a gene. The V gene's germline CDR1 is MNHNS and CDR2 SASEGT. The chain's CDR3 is CASSEQDRATGELFF. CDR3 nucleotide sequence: TGTGCCAGCAGTGAACAGGACAGGGCCACCGGGGAGCTGTTTTTT.

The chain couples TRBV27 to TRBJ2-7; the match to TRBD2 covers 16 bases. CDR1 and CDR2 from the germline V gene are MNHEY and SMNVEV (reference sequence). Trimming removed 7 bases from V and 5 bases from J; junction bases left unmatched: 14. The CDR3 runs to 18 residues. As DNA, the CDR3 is TGTGCCAGCATGGGACTAGCGGGAGGGCAATTTACGTCCAACGAGCAGTACTTC. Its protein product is CASMGLAGGQFTSNEQYF.

The CDR3 reads CSVELQVLPEAFF. The CDR3 DNA reads as TGCAGCGTTGAATTACAGGTTTTACCTGAAGCTTTCTTT. This rearrangement joins TRBV29-1 to TRBJ1-1; tentatively, D is TRBD1 (5 bases). The CDR3 is 13 residues long. Germline loops: CDR1 SQVTM, CDR2 ANQGSEA. V was shortened by 2 bases and J by 6 bases, with 13 bases between the two germline ends.

This CDR3 is CAWKGGAVGLYNEQFF. The DNA of the CDR3 is TGTGCCTGGAAGGGCGGTGCGGTAGGACTATACAATGAGCAGTTCTTC. The V call is TRBV30, the J call TRBJ2-1; maybe TRBD2 (6 bases). This CDR3 contains 16 residues. Germline lookup yields CDR1 GTSNPN and CDR2 SVGIG (reference sequence). Trimming took off 4 bases at V and 4 bases at J, with 20 bases between the two ends.

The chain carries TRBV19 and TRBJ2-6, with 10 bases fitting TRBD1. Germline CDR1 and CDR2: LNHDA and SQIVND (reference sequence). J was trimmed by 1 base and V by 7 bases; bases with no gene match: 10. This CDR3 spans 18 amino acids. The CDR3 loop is CASNDRGHSYSGANVLTF. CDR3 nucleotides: TGTGCCAGTAATGACAGGGGGCACTCGTATTCTGGGGCCAACGTCCTGACTTTC.

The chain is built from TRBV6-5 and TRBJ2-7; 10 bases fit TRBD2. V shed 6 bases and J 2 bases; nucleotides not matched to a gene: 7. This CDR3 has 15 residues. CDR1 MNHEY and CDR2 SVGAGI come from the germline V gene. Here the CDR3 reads CASRLSGGETYEQYF. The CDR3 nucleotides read TGTGCCAGCAGGTTAAGCGGGGGGGAGACCTACGAGCAGTACTTC.

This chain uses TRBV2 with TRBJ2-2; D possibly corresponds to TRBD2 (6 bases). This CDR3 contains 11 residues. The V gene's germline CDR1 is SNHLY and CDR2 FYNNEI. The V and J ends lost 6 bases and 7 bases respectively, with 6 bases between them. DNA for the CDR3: TGTGCCAGCAGGGAGGGCGGGGAGCTGTTTTTT. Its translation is CASREGGELFF.

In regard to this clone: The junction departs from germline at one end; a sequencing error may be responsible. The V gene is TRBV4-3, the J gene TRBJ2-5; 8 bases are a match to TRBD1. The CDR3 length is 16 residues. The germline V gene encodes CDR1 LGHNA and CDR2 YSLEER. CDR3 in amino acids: CASSQGGQGTAENQYF. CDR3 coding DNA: TGCGCCAGCAGCCAGGGTGGACAGGGTACAGCGGAGAACCAGTACTTC.

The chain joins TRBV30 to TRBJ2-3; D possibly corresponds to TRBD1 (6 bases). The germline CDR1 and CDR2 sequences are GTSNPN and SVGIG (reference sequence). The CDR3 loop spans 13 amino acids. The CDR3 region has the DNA TGTGCTGGGACGCAGGGGTACACAGATACGCAGTATTTT. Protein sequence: CAGTQGYTDTQYF.

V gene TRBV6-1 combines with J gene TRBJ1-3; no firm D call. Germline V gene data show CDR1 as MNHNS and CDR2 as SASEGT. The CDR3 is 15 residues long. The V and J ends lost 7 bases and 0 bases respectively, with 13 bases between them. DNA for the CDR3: TGTGCCAGCAAATACTTGAGGGACTCTGGAAACACCATATATTTT. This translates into CASKYLRDSGNTIYF.

CDR3 amino acids: CASSIVLAAYNEQYF. The DNA of the CDR3 is TGTGCCAGTAGTATAGTCCTAGCTGCGTACAACGAGCAGTACTTC. The V call is TRBV19, the J call TRBJ2-7; D is possibly TRBD2 (5 bases). Deletions cut 1 base from V and 5 bases from J, with 15 bases between. The CDR3 length is 15 residues. The germline CDR1 and CDR2 sequences are LNHDA and SQIVND (reference sequence).

The CDR3 nucleotides read TGCGCCAGCAGCTTCCAACGGGGGAACACTGAAGCTTTCTTT. Protein product: CASSFQRGNTEAFF. The chain is built from TRBV5-1 and TRBJ1-1; no firm D call. Germline lookup yields CDR1 SGHRS and CDR2 YFSETQ. The CDR3 extends over 14 amino acids. V was shortened by 2 bases and J by 1 base, with 9 bases between the two germline ends. Filled out from reference TRBV5-1 and TRBJ1-1, the complete variable domain reads KAGVTQTPRYLIKTRGQQVTLSCSPISGHRSVSWYQQTPGQGLQFLFEYFSETQRNKGNFPGRFSGRQFSNSRSEMNVSTLELGDSALYLCASSFQRGNTEAFFGQGTRLTVV.

CDR3 sequence: CASSIDGPGTYNEQFF. DNA for the CDR3: TGTGCCAGTAGTATAGATGGGCCAGGGACCTACAATGAGCAGTTCTTC. The rearrangement uses TRBV19 and TRBJ2-1; D might be TRBD1 (5 bases). The CDR3 is 16 amino acids. CDR1 and CDR2 (germline): LNHDA, SQIVND (reference sequence). The ends were cut back, 0 bases at V and 2 bases at J, with 11 bases in the middle. The full variable domain, its missing parts supplied by reference TRBV19 and TRBJ2-1, is DGGITQSPKYLFRKEGQNVTLSCEQNLNHDAMYWYRQDPGQGLRLIYYSQIVNDFQKGDIAEGYSVSREKKESFPLTVTSAQKNPTAFYLCASSIDGPGTYNEQFFGPGTRLTVL.

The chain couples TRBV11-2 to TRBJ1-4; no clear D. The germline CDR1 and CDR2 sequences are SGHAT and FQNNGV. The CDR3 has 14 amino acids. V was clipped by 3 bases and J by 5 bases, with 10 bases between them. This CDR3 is CASSFNSGNEKLFF. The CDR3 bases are TGTGCCAGCAGCTTTAATTCGGGGAATGAAAAACTGTTTTTT.

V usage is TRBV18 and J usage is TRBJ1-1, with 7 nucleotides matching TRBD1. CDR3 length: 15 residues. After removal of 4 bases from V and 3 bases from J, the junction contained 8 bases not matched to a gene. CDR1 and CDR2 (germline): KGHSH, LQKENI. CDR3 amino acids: CASSLGTVEDTEAFF. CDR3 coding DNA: TGTGCCAGCTCACTGGGGACAGTCGAGGACACTGAAGCTTTCTTT.

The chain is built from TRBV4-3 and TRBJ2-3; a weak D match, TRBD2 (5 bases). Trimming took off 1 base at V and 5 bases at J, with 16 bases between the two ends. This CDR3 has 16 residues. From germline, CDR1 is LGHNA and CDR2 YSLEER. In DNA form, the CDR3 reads TGCGCCAGCAGCCAAGGCCTTAATCTCGGGGAAGATACGCAGTATTTT. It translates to CASSQGLNLGEDTQYF.

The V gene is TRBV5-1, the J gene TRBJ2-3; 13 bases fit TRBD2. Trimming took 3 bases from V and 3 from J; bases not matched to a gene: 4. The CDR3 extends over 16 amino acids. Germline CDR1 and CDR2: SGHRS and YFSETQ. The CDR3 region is CASSSILAGGTDTQYF. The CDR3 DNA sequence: TGCGCCAGCAGCTCTATACTAGCGGGGGGGACAGATACGCAGTATTTT.

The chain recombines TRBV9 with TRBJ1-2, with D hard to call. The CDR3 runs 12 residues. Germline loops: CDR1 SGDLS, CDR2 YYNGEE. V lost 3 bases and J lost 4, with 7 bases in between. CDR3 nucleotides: TGTGCCAGCAGCGGGCAGATCTATGGCTACACCTTC. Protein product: CASSGQIYGYTF. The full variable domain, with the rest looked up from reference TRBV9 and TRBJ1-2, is DSGVTQTPKHLITATGQRVTLRCSPRSGDLSVYWYQQSLDQGLQFLIQYYNGEERAKGNILERFSAQQFPDLHSELNLSSLELGDSALYFCASSGQIYGYTFGSGTRLTVV.

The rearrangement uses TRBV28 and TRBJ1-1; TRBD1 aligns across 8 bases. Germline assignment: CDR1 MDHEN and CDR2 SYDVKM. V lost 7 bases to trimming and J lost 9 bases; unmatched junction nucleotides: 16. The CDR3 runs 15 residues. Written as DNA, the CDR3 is TGTGCCAGCAATCTAATCGCCGGGACAGGATTGAAAGCTTTCTTT. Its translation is CASNLIAGTGLKAFF.

This CDR3 is CASRTGGTDTQYF. The DNA for the CDR3 is TGTGCCAGCAGGACAGGTGGCACAGATACGCAGTATTTT. The chain carries TRBV6-6 and TRBJ2-3; TRBD1 is a possible D gene (6 bases). Germline loops: CDR1 MNHNY, CDR2 SVGAGI (reference sequence). CDR3 length: 13 amino acids. The V end was cut by 6 bases, the J end by 1 base, with 8 bases between.

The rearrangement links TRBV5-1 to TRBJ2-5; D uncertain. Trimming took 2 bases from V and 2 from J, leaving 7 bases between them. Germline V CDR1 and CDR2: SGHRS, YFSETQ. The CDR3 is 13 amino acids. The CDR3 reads CASSFNSQETQYF. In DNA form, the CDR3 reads TGCGCCAGCAGCTTTAACTCGCAAGAGACCCAGTACTTC.

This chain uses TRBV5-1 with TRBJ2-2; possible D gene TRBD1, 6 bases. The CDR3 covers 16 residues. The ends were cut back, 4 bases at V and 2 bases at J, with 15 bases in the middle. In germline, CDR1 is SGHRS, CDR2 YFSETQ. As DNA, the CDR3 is TGCGCCAGCAGCCGGCTGCCGGGACATAACACCGGGGAGCTGTTTTTT. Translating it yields CASSRLPGHNTGELFF.